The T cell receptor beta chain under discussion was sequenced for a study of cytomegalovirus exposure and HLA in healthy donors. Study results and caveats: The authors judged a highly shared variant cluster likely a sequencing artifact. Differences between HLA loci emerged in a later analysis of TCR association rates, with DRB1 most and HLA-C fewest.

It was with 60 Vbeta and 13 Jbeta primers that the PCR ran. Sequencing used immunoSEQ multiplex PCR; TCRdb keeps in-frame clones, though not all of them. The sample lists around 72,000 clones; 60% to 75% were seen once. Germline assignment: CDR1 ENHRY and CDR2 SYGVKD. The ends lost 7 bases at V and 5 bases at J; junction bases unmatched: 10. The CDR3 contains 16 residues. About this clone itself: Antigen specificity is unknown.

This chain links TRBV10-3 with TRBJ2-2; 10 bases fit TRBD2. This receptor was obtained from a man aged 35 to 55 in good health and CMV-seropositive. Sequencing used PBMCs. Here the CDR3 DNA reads TGTGCCATCAACGAGGGAGCGGGGGGGAAAACCGGGGAGCTGTTTTTT. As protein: CAINEGAGGKTGELFF.